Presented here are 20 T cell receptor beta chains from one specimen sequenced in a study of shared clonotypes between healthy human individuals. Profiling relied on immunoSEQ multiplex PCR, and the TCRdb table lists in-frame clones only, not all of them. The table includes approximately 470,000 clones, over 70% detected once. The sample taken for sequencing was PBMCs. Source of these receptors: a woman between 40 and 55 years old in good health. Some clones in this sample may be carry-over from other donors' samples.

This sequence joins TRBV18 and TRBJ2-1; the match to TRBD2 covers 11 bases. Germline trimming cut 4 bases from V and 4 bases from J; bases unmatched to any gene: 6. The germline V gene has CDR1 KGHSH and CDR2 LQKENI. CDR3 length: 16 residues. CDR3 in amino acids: CASSQTGTSGYNEQFF. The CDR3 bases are TGTGCCAGCTCACAAACAGGGACTAGCGGATACAATGAGCAGTTCTTC.

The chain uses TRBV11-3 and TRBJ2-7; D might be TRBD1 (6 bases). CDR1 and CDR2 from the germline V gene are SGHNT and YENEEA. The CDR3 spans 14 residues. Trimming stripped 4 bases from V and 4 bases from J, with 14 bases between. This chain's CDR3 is CASSSEDRQYEQYF. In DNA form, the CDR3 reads TGTGCCAGCAGCTCCGAGGACAGACAGTACGAGCAGTACTTC.

The CDR3 bases are TGTGCCAGCAGCCGCGGAGACAGGGCTAACACTGAAGCTTTCTTT. Residues: CASSRGDRANTEAFF. The chain has TRBV4-2 and TRBJ1-1; 7 positions agree with TRBD1. Trimming at V came to 4 bases and at J to 2 bases, leaving 7 bases not matched to a gene. The CDR3 loop spans 15 amino acids. Germline loops: CDR1 LGHNA, CDR2 YNFKEQ.

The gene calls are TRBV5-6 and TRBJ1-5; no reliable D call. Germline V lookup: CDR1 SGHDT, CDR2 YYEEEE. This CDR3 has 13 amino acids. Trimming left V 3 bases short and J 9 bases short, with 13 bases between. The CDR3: CASSSGRVSPQHF. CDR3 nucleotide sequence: TGTGCCAGCAGCTCCGGACGGGTATCGCCCCAGCATTTT.

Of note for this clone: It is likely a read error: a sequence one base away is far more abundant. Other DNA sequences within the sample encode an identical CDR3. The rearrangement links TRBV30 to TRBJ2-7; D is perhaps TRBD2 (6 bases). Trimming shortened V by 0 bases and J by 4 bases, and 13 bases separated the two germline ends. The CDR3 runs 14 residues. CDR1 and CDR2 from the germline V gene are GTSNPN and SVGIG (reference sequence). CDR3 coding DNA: TGTGCCTGGAGTGTACCCGGTGGAGGGTACGAGCAGTACTTC. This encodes CAWSVPGGGYEQYF.

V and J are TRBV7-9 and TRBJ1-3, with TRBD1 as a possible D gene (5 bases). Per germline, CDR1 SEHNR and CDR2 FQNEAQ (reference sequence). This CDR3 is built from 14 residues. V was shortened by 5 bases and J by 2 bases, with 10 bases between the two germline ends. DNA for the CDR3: TGTGCCAGCAGCCTGCCGACAGCTGGAAACACCATATATTTT. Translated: CASSLPTAGNTIYF.

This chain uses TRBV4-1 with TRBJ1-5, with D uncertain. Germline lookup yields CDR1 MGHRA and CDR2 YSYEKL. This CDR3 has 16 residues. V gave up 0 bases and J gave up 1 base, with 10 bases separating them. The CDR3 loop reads CASSQDLGGSNQPQHF. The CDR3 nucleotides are TGCGCCAGCAGCCAAGATCTAGGAGGGAGCAATCAGCCCCAGCATTTT.

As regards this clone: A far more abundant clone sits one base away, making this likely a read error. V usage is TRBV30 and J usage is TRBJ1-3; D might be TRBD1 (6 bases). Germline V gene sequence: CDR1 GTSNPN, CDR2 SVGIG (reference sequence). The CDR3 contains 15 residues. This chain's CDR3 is CAWSADRHSGNTVYF. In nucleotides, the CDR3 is TGTGCCTGGAGTGCGGACAGACATTCTGGAAACACCGTATATTTT.

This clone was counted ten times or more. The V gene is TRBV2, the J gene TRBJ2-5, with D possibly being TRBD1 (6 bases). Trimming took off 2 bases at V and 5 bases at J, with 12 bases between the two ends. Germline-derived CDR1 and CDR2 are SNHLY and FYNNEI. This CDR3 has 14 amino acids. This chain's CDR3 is CASSEWGQGETQYF. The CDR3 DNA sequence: TGTGCCAGCAGTGAATGGGGGCAGGGGGAGACCCAGTACTTC.

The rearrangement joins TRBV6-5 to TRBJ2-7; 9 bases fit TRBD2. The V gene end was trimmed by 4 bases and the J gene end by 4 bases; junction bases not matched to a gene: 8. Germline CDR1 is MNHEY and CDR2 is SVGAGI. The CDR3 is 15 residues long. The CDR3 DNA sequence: TGTGCCAGCAGTTTGGGCCTAGCGGGACCTTACGAGCAGTACTTC. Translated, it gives CASSLGLAGPYEQYF.

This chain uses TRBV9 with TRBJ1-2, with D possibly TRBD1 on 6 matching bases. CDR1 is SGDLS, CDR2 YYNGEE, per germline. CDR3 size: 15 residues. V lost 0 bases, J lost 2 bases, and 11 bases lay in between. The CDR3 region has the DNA TGTGCCAGCAGCGTAGACAGGGTCCCCAACTATGGCTACACCTTC. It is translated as CASSVDRVPNYGYTF.

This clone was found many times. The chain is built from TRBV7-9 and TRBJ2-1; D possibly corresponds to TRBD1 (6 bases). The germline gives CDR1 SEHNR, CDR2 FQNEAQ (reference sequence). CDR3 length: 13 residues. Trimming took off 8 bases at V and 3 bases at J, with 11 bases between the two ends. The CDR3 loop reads CASRSTGYNEQFF. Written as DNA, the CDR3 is TGTGCCAGCCGGTCGACAGGCTACAATGAGCAGTTCTTC.

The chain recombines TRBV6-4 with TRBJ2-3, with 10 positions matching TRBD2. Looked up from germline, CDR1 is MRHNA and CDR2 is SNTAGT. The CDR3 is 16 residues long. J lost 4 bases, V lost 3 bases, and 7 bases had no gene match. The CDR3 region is CASSDDGAGGPDTQYF. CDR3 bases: TGTGCCAGCAGTGATGACGGAGCGGGAGGGCCAGATACGCAGTATTTT.

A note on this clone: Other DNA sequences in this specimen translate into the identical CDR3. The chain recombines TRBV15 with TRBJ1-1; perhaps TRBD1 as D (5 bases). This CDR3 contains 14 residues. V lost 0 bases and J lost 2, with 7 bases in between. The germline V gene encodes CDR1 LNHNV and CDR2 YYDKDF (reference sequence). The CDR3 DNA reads TGTGCCACCAGCAGAGACAGGGTTAACACTGAAGCTTTCTTT. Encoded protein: CATSRDRVNTEAFF.

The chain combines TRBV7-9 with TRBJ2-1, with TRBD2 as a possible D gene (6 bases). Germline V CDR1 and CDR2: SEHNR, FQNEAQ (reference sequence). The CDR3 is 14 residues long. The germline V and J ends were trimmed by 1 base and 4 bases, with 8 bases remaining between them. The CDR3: CASSLDGGYNEQFF. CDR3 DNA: TGTGCCAGCAGCTTAGATGGGGGGTACAATGAGCAGTTCTTC.

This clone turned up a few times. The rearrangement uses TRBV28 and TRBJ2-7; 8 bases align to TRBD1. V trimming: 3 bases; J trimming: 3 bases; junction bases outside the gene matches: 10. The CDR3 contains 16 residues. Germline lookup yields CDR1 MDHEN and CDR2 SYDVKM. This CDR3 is CASSFAQGAVGYEQYF. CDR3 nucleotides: TGTGCCAGCAGTTTCGCTCAGGGGGCAGTCGGCTACGAGCAGTACTTC.

Here the CDR3 reads CASRRRGGANTGELFF. In nucleotides, the CDR3 is TGTGCCAGCCGTCGGCGTGGGGGAGCGAACACCGGGGAGCTGTTTTTT. V usage is TRBV27 and J usage is TRBJ2-2; D may correspond to TRBD1 or TRBD2 (5 bases each). This CDR3 region has 16 residues. Germline CDR1 is MNHEY and CDR2 is SMNVEV (reference sequence). The V end lost 8 bases, the J end lost 0 bases, and 16 bases lay between the germline ends.

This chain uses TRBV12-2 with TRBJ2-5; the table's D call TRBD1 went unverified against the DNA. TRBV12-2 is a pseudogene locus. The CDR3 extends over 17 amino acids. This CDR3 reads CASRHNRDRVSGETQYF. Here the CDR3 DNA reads TGTGCAAGTCGCCACAACCGGGACAGGGTTTCGGGCGAGACCCAGTACTTC.

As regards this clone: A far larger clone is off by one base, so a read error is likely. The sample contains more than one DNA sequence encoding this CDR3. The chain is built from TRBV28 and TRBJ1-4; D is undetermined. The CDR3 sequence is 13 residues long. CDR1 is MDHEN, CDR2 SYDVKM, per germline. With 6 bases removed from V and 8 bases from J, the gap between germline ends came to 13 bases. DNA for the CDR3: TGTGCCAGCAGGGGCATATCAGGCGAAAAACTGTTTTTT. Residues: CASRGISGEKLFF.

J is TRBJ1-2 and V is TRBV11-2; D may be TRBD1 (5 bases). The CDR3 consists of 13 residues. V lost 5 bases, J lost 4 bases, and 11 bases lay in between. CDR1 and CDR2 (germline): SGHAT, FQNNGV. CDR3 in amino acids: CASSPDSVYGYTF. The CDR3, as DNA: TGTGCCAGCAGCCCTGACAGCGTCTATGGCTACACCTTC.